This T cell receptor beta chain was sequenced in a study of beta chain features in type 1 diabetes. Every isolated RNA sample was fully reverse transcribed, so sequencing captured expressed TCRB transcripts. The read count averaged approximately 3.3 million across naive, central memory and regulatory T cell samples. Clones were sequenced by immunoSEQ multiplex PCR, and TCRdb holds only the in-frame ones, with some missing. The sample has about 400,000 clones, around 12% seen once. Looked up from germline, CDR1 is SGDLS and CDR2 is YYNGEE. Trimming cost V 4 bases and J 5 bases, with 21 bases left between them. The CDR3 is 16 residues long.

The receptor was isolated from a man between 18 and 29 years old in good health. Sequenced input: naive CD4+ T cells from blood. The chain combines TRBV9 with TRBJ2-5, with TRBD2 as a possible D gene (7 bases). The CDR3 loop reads CASSPGEGGGLETQYF. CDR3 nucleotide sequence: TGTGCCAGCAGCCCAGGGGAGGGAGGCGGTTTGGAGACCCAGTACTTC. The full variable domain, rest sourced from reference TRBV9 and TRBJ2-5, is DSGVTQTPKHLITATGQRVTLRCSPRSGDLSVYWYQQSLDQGLQFLIQYYNGEERAKGNILERFSAQQFPDLHSELNLSSLELGDSALYFCASSPGEGGGLETQYFGPGTRLLVL.